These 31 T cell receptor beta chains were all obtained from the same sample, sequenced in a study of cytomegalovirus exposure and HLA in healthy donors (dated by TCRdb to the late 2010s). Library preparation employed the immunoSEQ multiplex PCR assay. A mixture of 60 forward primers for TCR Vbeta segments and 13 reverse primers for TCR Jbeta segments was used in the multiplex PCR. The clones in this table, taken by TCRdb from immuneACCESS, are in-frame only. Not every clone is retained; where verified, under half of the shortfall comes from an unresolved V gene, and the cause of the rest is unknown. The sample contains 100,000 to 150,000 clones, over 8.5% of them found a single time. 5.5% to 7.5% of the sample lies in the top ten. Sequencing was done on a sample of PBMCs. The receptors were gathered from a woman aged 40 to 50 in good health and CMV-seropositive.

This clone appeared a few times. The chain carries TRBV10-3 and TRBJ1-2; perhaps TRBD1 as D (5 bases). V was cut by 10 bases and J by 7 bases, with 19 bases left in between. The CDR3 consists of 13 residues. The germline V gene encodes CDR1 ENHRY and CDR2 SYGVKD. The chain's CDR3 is CASGSLGQGGYTF. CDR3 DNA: TGTGCCAGCGGTAGTTTGGGTCAGGGTGGCTACACCTTC.

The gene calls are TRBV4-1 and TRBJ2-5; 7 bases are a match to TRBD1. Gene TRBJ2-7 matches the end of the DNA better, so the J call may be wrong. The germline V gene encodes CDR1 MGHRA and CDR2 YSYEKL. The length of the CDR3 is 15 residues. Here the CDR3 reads CASSQEQGLNYEQYF. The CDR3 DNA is TGCGCCAGCAGCCAAGAACAGGGGTTAAATTACGAGCAGTACTTC.

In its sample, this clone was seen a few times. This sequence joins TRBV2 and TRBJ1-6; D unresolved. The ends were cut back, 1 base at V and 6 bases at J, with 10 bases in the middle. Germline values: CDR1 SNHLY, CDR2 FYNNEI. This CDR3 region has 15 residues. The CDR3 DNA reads TGTGCCAGCAGTGAAGGAGGTTTCGCTAATTCACCCCTCCACTTT. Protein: CASSEGGFANSPLHF.

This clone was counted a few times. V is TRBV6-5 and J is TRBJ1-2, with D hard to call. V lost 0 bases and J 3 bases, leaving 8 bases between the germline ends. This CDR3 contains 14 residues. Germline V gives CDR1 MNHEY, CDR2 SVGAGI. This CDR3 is CASSYSRQHYGYTF. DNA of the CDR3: TGTGCCAGCAGTTACTCGCGGCAGCACTATGGCTACACCTTC.

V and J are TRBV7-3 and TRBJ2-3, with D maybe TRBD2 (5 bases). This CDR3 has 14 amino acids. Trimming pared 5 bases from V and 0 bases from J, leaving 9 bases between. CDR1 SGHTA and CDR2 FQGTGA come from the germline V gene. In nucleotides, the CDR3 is TGTGCCAGCAGCCTTCCGGGGAGCACAGATACGCAGTATTTT. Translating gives CASSLPGSTDTQYF.

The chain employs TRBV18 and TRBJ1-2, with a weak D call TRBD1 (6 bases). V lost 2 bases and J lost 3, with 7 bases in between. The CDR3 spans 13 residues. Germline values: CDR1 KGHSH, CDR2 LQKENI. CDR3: CASSPGGHYGYTF. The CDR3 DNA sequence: TGTGCCAGCTCACCAGGGGGCCACTATGGCTACACCTTC. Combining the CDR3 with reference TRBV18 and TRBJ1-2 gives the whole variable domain NAGVMQNPRHLVRRRGQEARLRCSPMKGHSHVYWYRQLPEEGLKFMVYLQKENIIDESGMPKERFSAEFPKEGPSILRIQQVVRGDSAAYFCASSPGGHYGYTFGSGTRLTVV.

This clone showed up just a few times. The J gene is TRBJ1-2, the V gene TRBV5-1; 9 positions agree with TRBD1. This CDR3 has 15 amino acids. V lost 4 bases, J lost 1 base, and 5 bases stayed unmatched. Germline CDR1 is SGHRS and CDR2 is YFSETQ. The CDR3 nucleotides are TGCGCCAGCAGCCTTACGGGACAGGGTAACTATGGCTACACCTTC. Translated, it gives CASSLTGQGNYGYTF.

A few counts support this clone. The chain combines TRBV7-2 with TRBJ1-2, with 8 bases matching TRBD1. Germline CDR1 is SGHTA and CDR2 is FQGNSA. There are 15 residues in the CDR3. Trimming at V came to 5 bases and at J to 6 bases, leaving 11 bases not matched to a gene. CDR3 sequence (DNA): TGTGCCAGCAGCCCGGACAGGGTAGCCGGGGATGGCTACACCTTC. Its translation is CASSPDRVAGDGYTF.

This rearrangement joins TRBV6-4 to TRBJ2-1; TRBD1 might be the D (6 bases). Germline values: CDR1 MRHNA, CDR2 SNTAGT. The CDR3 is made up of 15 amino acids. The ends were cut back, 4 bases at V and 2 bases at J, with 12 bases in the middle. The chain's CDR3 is CASSGRAGAYNEQFF. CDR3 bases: TGTGCCAGCAGTGGTAGGGCAGGGGCCTACAATGAGCAGTTCTTC.

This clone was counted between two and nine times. The CDR3 sequence is CASSPRQGAYEQYF. As DNA, the CDR3 is TGTGCCAGCAGCCCCCGACAGGGGGCCTACGAGCAGTACTTC. The V gene is TRBV7-6, the J gene TRBJ2-7; 9 bases agree with TRBD1. This CDR3 contains 14 residues. After removal of 5 bases from V and 2 bases from J, the junction contained 4 bases not matched to a gene. The V gene's germline CDR1 is SGHVS and CDR2 FNYEAQ.

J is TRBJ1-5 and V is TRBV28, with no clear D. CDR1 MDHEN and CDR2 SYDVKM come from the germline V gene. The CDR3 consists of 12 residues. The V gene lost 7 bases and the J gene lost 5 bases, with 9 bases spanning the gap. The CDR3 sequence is CASKRDDQPQHF. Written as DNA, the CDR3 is TGTGCCAGCAAACGGGATGATCAGCCCCAGCATTTT.

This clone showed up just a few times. Here the CDR3 DNA reads TGTGCCAGCAGCTCCGGGGGTGGATCCTACAATGAGCAGTTCTTC. Translated, it gives CASSSGGGSYNEQFF. The genes are TRBV7-9 and TRBJ2-1; possible D gene TRBD2, 6 bases. The CDR3 is 15 residues long. Germline-derived CDR1 and CDR2 are SEHNR and FQNEAQ (reference sequence). The V gene lost 4 bases and the J gene lost 1 base, with 11 bases spanning the gap.

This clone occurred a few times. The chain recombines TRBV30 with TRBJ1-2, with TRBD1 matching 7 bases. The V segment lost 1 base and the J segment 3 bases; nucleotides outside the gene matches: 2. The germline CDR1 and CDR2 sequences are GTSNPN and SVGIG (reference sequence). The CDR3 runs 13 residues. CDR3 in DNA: TGTGCCTGGAGTGGAGACAGGGACTATGGCTACACCTTC. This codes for CAWSGDRDYGYTF.

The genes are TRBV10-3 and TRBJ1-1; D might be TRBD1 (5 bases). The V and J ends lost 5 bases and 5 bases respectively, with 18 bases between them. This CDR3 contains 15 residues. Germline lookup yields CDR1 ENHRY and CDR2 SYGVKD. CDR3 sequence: CAISTSGKGRTEAFF. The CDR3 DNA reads TGTGCCATCAGTACATCAGGGAAGGGTAGGACTGAAGCTTTCTTT.

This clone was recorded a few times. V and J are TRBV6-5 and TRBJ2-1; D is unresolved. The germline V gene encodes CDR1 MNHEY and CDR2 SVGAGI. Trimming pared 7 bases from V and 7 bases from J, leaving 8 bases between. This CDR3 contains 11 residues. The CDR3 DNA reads TGTGCCAGCACCTTCCTTAATGAGCAGTTCTTC. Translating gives CASTFLNEQFF.

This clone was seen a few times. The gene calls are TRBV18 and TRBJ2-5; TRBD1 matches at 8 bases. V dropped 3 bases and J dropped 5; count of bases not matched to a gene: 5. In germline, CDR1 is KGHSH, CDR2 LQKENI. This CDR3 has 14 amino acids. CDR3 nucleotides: TGTGCCAGCTCACCGGACAGGGCGGTCGAGACCCAGTACTTC. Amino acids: CASSPDRAVETQYF.

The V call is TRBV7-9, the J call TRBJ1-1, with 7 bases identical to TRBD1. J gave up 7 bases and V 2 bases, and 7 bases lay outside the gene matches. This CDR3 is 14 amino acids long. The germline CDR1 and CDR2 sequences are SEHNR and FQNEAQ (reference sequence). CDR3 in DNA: TGTGCCAGCAGCTTATCGGTTTGGGACAGTGAAGCTTTCTTT. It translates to CASSLSVWDSEAFF.

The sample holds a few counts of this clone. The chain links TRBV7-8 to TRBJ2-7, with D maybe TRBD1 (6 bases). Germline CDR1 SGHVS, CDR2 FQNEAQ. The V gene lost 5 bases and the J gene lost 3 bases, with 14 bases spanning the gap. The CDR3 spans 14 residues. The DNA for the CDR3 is TGTGCCAGCAGCCGCCAGGACAGCCTCTACGAGCAGTACTTC. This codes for CASSRQDSLYEQYF. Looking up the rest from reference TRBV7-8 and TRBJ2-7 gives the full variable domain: GAGVSQSPRYKVAKRGQDVALRCDPISGHVSLFWYQQALGQGPEFLTYFQNEAQLDKSGLPSDRFFAERPEGSVSTLKIQRTQQEDSAVYLCASSRQDSLYEQYFGPGTRLTVT.

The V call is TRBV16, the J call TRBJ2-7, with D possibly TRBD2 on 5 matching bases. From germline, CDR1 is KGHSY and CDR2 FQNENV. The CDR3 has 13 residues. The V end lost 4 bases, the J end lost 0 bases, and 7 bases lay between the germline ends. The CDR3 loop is CASSPGLSYEQYF. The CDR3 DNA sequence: TGTGCCAGCAGCCCAGGACTCTCCTACGAGCAGTACTTC.

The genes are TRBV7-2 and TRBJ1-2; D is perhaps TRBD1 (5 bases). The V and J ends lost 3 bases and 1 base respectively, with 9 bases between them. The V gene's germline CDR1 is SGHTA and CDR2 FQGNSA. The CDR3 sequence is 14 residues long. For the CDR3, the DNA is TGTGCCAGCAGCTTCCAGGGCATTAACTATGGCTACACCTTC. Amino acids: CASSFQGINYGYTF.

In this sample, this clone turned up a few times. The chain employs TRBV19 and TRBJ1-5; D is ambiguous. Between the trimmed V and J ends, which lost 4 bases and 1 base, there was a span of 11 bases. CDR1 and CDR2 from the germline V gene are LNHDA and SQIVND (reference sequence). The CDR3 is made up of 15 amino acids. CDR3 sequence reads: CASSTLVQSNQPQHF. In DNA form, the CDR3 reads TGTGCCAGTAGTACCTTGGTACAGAGCAATCAGCCCCAGCATTTT.

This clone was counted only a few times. DNA for the CDR3: TGTGCCAGTAAGGCAGGTGCAGCCTCCTACGAGCAGTACTTC. As protein: CASKAGAASYEQYF. V and J are TRBV19 and TRBJ2-7; D call uncertain. V was shortened by 7 bases and J by 0 bases, with 13 bases between the two germline ends. The V gene's germline CDR1 is LNHDA and CDR2 SQIVND (reference sequence). This CDR3 has 14 residues.

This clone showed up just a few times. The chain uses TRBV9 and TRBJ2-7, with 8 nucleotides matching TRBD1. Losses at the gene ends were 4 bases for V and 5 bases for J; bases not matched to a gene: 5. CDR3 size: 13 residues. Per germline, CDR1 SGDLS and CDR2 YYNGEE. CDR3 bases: TGTGCCAGCAGCACAGGGGGAAGTGACGAGCAGTACTTC. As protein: CASSTGGSDEQYF.

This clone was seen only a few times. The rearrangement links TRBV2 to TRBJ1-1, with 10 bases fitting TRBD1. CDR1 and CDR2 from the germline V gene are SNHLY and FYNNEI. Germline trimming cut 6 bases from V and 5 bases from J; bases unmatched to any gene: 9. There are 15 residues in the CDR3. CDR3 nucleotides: TGTGCCAGCAGGGACGTGGGACAGGGGCGAACTGAAGCTTTCTTT. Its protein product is CASRDVGQGRTEAFF.

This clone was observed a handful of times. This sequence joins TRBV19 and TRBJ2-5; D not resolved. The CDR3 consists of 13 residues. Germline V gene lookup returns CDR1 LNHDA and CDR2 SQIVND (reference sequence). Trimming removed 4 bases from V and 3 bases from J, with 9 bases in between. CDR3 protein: CASSRGSEETQYF. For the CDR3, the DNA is TGTGCCAGTAGTAGAGGCAGCGAAGAGACCCAGTACTTC.

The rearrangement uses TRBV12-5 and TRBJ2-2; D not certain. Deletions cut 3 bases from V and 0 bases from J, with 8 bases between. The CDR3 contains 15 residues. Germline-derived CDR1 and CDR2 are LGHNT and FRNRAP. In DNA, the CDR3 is TGTGCTAGTGGTTTCGACATCGCGAACACCGGGGAGCTGTTTTTT. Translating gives CASGFDIANTGELFF.

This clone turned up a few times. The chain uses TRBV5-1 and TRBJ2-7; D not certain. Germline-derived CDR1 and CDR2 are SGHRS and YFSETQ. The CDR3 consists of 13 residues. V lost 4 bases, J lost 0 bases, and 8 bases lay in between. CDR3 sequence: CASSDGSSYEQYF. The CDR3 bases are TGCGCCAGCAGCGACGGGTCCTCCTACGAGCAGTACTTC.

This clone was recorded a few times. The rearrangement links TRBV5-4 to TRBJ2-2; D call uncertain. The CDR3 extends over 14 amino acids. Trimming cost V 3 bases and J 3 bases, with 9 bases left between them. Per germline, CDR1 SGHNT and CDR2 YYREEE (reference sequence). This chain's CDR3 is CASSSQSYTGELFF. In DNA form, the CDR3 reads TGTGCCAGCAGCTCGCAAAGCTACACCGGGGAGCTGTTTTTT.

The CDR3 protein is CASSQGNRNQPQHF. The CDR3 coding sequence is TGTGCCAGCAGCCAGGGCAACCGCAATCAGCCCCAGCATTTT. This chain uses TRBV7-2 with TRBJ1-5; the D gene is possibly TRBD1 (5 bases). Germline V CDR1 and CDR2: SGHTA, FQGNSA. CDR3 length: 14 residues. V was cut by 5 bases and J by 2 bases, with 10 bases left in between.

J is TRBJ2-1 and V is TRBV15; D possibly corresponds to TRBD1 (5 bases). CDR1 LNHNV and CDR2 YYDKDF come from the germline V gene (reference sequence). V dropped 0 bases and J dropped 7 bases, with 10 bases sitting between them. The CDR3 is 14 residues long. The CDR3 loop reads CATSRDNYRNEQFF. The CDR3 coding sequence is TGTGCCACCAGCAGAGATAACTACAGGAATGAGCAGTTCTTC.

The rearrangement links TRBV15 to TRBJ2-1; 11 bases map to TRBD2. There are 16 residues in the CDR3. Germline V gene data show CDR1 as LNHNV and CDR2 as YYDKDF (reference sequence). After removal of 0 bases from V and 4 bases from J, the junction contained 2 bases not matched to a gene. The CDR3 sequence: CATSRDLAGGYNEQFF. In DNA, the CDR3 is TGTGCCACCAGCAGAGACTTAGCGGGGGGGTACAATGAGCAGTTCTTC. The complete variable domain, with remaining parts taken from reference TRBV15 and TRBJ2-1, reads DAMVIQNPRYQVTQFGKPVTLSCSQTLNHNVMYWYQQKSSQAPKLLFHYYDKDFNNEADTPDNFQSRRPNTSFCFLDIRSPGLGDTAMYLCATSRDLAGGYNEQFFGPGTRLTVL.